A selection of T cell receptor beta chains follows, all from one sample in a study of blood T cell repertoires in COVID-19. Clones were read by immunoSEQ multiplex PCR, and TCRdb kept only the in-frame ones, dropping some. Counted here are 150,000 to 200,000 clones, roughly 79% occurring once; the ten biggest clones make up roughly 17%. What was sequenced was peripheral blood. The receptors were gathered from a man aged 60 to 69 with active or convalescent COVID-19. Each CDR3 is given with its conserved first and last residue. Fields, in order: D gene, CDR3 length, J gene, clone size, V gene, CDR3 protein, CDR3 DNA. The D gene is left open where the match is weak. Expanded clones get a size class; other rows say once, few or many, or leave the size out.

-	14	TRBJ1-1	-	TRBV5-1	CASSLEYRNTEAFF	TGCGCCAGCAGCTTGGAATATAGGAACACTGAAGCTTTCTTT
TRBD1	16	TRBJ2-1	-	TRBV5-1	CASSPGRTGGYNEQFF	TGCGCCAGCAGCCCTGGGCGGACAGGGGGCTACAATGAGCAGTTCTTC
-	15	TRBJ1-1	-	TRBV19	CASSPFPGGRTEAFF	TGTGCCAGTAGTCCCTTTCCGGGCGGGAGAACTGAAGCTTTCTTT
TRBD2	17	TRBJ2-5	-	TRBV28	CASSSRLAGGSSETQYF	TGTGCCAGCAGTTCTAGACTAGCGGGAGGGTCATCGGAGACCCAGTACTTC
TRBD1	16	TRBJ2-7	-	TRBV5-3	CARSLAPTGFSYEQYF	TGTGCCAGAAGCCTGGCCCCGACAGGGTTTTCCTACGAGCAGTACTTC
-	14	TRBJ1-3	-	TRBV18	CASSPYTSRNTIYF	TGTGCCAGCTCACCATATACTTCTCGGAACACCATATATTTT
TRBD1	15	TRBJ1-2	-	TRBV27	CASSWGTGGEDGYTF	TGTGCCAGCAGTTGGGGGACAGGAGGAGAAGATGGCTACACCTTC
-	13	TRBJ1-1	-	TRBV4-2	CASSQGAEALAFF	TGTGCCAGCAGCCAGGGGGCAGAAGCTCTAGCTTTCTTT
-	12	TRBJ1-2	-	TRBV6-2/TRBV6-3	CASSYPANGYTF	TGTGCCAGCAGTTACCCAGCGAATGGCTACACCTTC
-	12	TRBJ2-1	-	TRBV12-3/TRBV12-4	CASSPGVHEQFF	TGTGCCAGCAGTCCCGGGGTTCATGAGCAGTTCTTC
TRBD2	16	TRBJ2-7	-	TRBV4-1	CASSQDPPPGGREQYF	TGCGCCAGCAGCCAAGATCCCCCCCCGGGAGGGAGGGAGCAGTACTTC
-	16	TRBJ1-1	-	TRBV19	CASSILGQAGYTEAFF	TGTGCCAGTAGTATCCTGGGCCAGGCGGGCTACACTGAAGCTTTCTTT
-	13	TRBJ1-1	-	TRBV18	CASSQKEDSEAFF	TGTGCCAGCTCACAGAAAGAGGACTCTGAAGCTTTCTTT
-	15	TRBJ2-7	-	TRBV10-3	CAISETAVSSYEQYF	TGTGCCATCAGTGAGACAGCGGTTAGCTCCTACGAGCAGTACTTC
TRBD2	15	TRBJ2-7	few	TRBV11-3	CASSSGLAGGYEQYF	TGTGCCAGCAGCTCGGGACTAGCGGGAGGGTACGAGCAGTACTTC
-	14	TRBJ2-7	-	TRBV15	CATSTNPGAYEQYF	TGTGCCACCAGCACCAACCCCGGGGCCTACGAGCAGTACTTC
-	16	TRBJ2-1	once	TRBV11-2	CASSLDKGWDYNEQFF	TGTGCCAGCAGCTTAGATAAGGGGTGGGATTACAATGAGCAGTTCTTC
TRBD1	14	TRBJ1-5	-	TRBV5-1	CASSLGTGDQPQHF	TGCGCCAGCAGCTTGGGGACAGGGGATCAGCCCCAGCATTTT
TRBD1	14	TRBJ2-1	-	TRBV28	CASSLPGGAFEQFF	TGTGCCAGCAGTTTACCAGGGGGCGCCTTCGAGCAGTTCTTC
TRBD2	14	TRBJ2-5	-	TRBV5-1	CASNWGGDSETQYF	TGCGCCAGCAATTGGGGGGGAGACTCAGAGACCCAGTACTTC
-	14	TRBJ2-3	-	TRBV5-5	CASSLMAGTDTQYF	TGTGCCAGCAGCTTGATGGCAGGGACAGATACGCAGTATTTT
TRBD2	15	TRBJ2-1	-	TRBV4-1	CASTLQTSGRDEQFF	TGCGCCAGCACCCTTCAGACTAGCGGGAGGGATGAGCAGTTCTTC
-	13	TRBJ1-5	-	TRBV6-5	CASRTQSNQPQHF	TGTGCCAGCAGGACTCAGAGCAATCAGCCCCAGCATTTT
-	13	TRBJ1-5	-	TRBV24-1	CATQNQGNQPQHF	TGTGCCACCCAGAACCAGGGCAATCAGCCCCAGCATTTT
TRBD2	18	TRBJ2-4	-	TRBV7-9	CASSFLQAGGLAKNIQYF	TGTGCCAGCAGCTTTCTCCAAGCGGGAGGTCTAGCCAAAAACATTCAGTACTTC
-	11	TRBJ2-7	-	TRBV28	CATLSDYEQYF	TGTGCCACCCTTTCAGACTACGAGCAGTACTTC
-	14	TRBJ2-7	few	TRBV28	CASSLGGSSYEQYF	TGTGCCAGCAGTTTAGGAGGGAGCTCCTACGAGCAGTACTTC
-	16	TRBJ1-3	-	TRBV10-3	CAIGLHNGGSGNTIYF	TGTGCCATCGGCCTCCACAACGGCGGCTCTGGAAACACCATATATTTT
-	15	TRBJ2-5	-	TRBV20-1	CSASRRFLTQETQYF	TGCAGTGCTAGTAGGAGATTTTTAACCCAAGAGACCCAGTACTTC
-	13	TRBJ1-2	-	TRBV28	CASRSYGAGGYTF	TGTGCCAGCAGGTCTTACGGGGCGGGGGGCTACACCTTC
-	11	TRBJ1-1	-	TRBV3-1/TRBV3-2	CASSRDTEAFF	TGTGCCAGCAGCCGAGACACTGAAGCTTTCTTT
-	18	TRBJ2-3	once	TRBV24-1	CATSESRGLSGRADTQYF	TGTGCCACCAGTGAGTCGCGGGGGCTGAGCGGTAGGGCAGATACGCAGTATTTT
TRBD1	17	TRBJ2-3	-	TRBV19	CASSNRQGSLLADTQYF	TGTGCCAGTAGTAACCGACAGGGGAGCCTTCTTGCAGATACGCAGTATTTT
-	14	TRBJ1-1	-	TRBV28	CASGGGEMNTEAFF	TGTGCCAGCGGGGGGGGAGAGATGAACACTGAAGCTTTCTTT
TRBD1	18	TRBJ1-6	-	TRBV23-1	CASSQFTDRGPGNSPLHF	TGCGCCAGCAGTCAATTTACGGACAGGGGGCCTGGTAATTCACCCCTCCACTTT
TRBD1	14	TRBJ2-7	once	TRBV6-5	CASRETGISYEQYF	TGTGCCAGCAGGGAGACAGGGATCTCCTACGAGCAGTACTTC
-	15	TRBJ1-3	few	TRBV15	CATSRDLQRGNTIYF	TGTGCCACCAGCAGAGATTTGCAGCGCGGAAACACCATATATTTT
-	15	TRBJ2-7	once	TRBV9	CASSVGGMQDYEQYF	TGTGCCAGCAGCGTAGGCGGGATGCAGGATTACGAGCAGTACTTC
TRBD1	14	TRBJ1-2	few	TRBV5-6	CASRPQGARGGYTF	TGTGCCAGCAGACCACAGGGGGCGCGAGGTGGCTACACCTTC
TRBD1	14	TRBJ2-2	-	TRBV15	CATNHRGQIGELFF	TGTGCCACCAACCACAGGGGGCAGATCGGGGAGCTGTTTTTT
-	16	TRBJ2-7	-	TRBV5-1	CASSLEVARPGYEQYF	TGCGCCAGCAGCTTGGAGGTGGCCAGGCCAGGCTACGAGCAGTACTTC
TRBD2	13	TRBJ2-3	-	TRBV19	CASSVGGTDTQYF	TGTGCCAGTAGTGTGGGGGGGACAGATACGCAGTATTTT
-	14	TRBJ1-4	-	TRBV7-9	CASSLPQANEKLFF	TGTGCCAGCAGCTTGCCGCAGGCTAATGAAAAACTGTTTTTT
-	14	TRBJ1-1	-	TRBV18	CASSPLRGGTEAFF	TGTGCCAGCTCACCACTTAGAGGGGGAACTGAAGCTTTCTTT
-	14	TRBJ1-1	few	TRBV16	CASSQSRGIIEAFF	TGTGCCAGCAGCCAATCCCGGGGAATAATTGAAGCTTTCTTT
-	16	TRBJ2-1	-	TRBV14	CASSLQKGGSYNEQFF	TGTGCCAGCAGCCTTCAGAAAGGGGGTTCCTACAATGAGCAGTTCTTC
TRBD1	13	TRBJ1-5	many	TRBV6-4	CASSAGGGQPQHF	TGTGCCAGCAGTGCAGGGGGCGGTCAGCCCCAGCATTTT
-	12	TRBJ2-3	-	TRBV4-2	CASSQLRDTQYF	TGTGCCAGCAGCCAGCTGAGGGATACGCAGTATTTT
TRBD2	13	TRBJ2-7	-	TRBV28	CASRDSGRGEQYF	TGTGCCAGCAGGGATAGCGGGAGGGGCGAGCAGTACTTC
-	13	TRBJ2-7	-	TRBV5-6	CASSLGAFDEQYF	TGTGCCAGCAGCTTGGGGGCCTTTGACGAGCAGTACTTC
-	15	TRBJ1-5	-	TRBV28	CASSFPRGRNQPQHF	TGTGCCAGCAGTTTTCCCCGAGGGAGAAATCAGCCCCAGCATTTT